This is a list of T cell receptor beta chains from one sample in a study of shared clonotypes between healthy human individuals. Profiling relied on immunoSEQ multiplex PCR, and the TCRdb table lists in-frame clones only, not all of them. The sample records hundreds of thousands of clones, about three quarters being singletons. Sequencing was carried out using PBMCs. The origin of the receptors is a woman in her thirties or forties in good health. Some clones in this sample may be carry-over from other donors' samples. Both conserved end residues are part of each CDR3. The order of the fields is D gene, clone size, V gene, J gene, CDR3 DNA, CDR3 protein. D genes are given only for firm matches. Size is omitted from some rows. Given values are once, few, many or a class for expanded clones.

d_call: TRBD1
clone_size: -
v_call: TRBV27
j_call: TRBJ2-7
cdr3_nt: TGTGCCAGCAGTTCACAGGGGCCCCCCTACGAGCAGTACTTC
cdr3_aa: CASSSQGPPYEQYF

d_call: -
clone_size: -
v_call: TRBV10-3
j_call: TRBJ1-2
cdr3_nt: TGTGCTATCAGTGAGAGGCAGCCCGCTGGCTATGTCTACACCTTC
cdr3_aa: CAISERQPAGYVYTF

d_call: TRBD1
clone_size: -
v_call: TRBV10-1
j_call: TRBJ1-4
cdr3_nt: TGCGCCAGCAGAACTCTCGACAGGGAAAATGAAAAACTGTTTTTT
cdr3_aa: CASRTLDRENEKLFF

d_call: -
clone_size: -
v_call: TRBV5-1
j_call: TRBJ1-5
cdr3_nt: TGCGCCAGCAGCTTGGAAGGGGGATCGGACAATCAGCCCCAGCATTTT
cdr3_aa: CASSLEGGSDNQPQHF

d_call: TRBD2
clone_size: once
v_call: TRBV5-8
j_call: TRBJ2-7
cdr3_nt: TGTGCCAGCAGCGTAGCGGGAGAACCCTACGAGCAGTACTTC
cdr3_aa: CASSVAGEPYEQYF

d_call: TRBD1
clone_size: -
v_call: TRBV25-1
j_call: TRBJ1-2
cdr3_nt: TGTGCCAGCAGTGACGGGACAGGGGTTCCCTATGGCTACACCTTC
cdr3_aa: CASSDGTGVPYGYTF

d_call: TRBD2
clone_size: once
v_call: TRBV6-1
j_call: TRBJ2-3
cdr3_nt: TGTGCCAGCAGTGAAGGAGGCGGGAGGTACCCAGATACGCAGTATTTT
cdr3_aa: CASSEGGGRYPDTQYF

d_call: -
clone_size: -
v_call: TRBV5-1
j_call: TRBJ2-2
cdr3_nt: TGCGCCAGCAGCTTGGCCGGAGAAACCGGGGAGCTGTTTTTT
cdr3_aa: CASSLAGETGELFF

d_call: TRBD1
clone_size: -
v_call: TRBV4-1
j_call: TRBJ1-2
cdr3_nt: TGCGCCAGCAGCCAAGGGGAAGGGGGCAGCTATGGCTACACCTTC
cdr3_aa: CASSQGEGGSYGYTF

d_call: -
clone_size: -
v_call: TRBV30
j_call: TRBJ1-4
cdr3_nt: TGTGCCTGGAGCGCCTCTGGGACCTTGGAAAAACTGTTTTTT
cdr3_aa: CAWSASGTLEKLFF

d_call: -
clone_size: few
v_call: TRBV27
j_call: TRBJ2-7
cdr3_nt: TGTGCCAGCAGTAGCCCGGTGGAGGGGGTGTATTTCGAGCAGTACTTC
cdr3_aa: CASSSPVEGVYFEQYF